This T cell receptor (beta chain) appears in the sequencing data of a study of cytomegalovirus exposure and HLA in healthy donors. The ends were cut back, 1 base at V and 1 base at J, with 15 bases in the middle. The CDR3 spans 17 residues. Looked up from germline, CDR1 is SGHDT and CDR2 is YYEEEE. 13 Jbeta primers and 60 Vbeta primers were used for the PCR. Profiled with immunoSEQ multiplex PCR; TCRdb holds only in-frame clones, not every one. The sample includes about 120,000 clones, approximately 72% of them seen just once. Sequenced sample: PBMCs. V is TRBV5-6 and J is TRBJ1-5; D uncertain. The sequence derives from a woman aged 40 to 50 in good health and CMV-seropositive. The CDR3 here is CASSLFKHAPSNQPQHF. The DNA for the CDR3 is TGTGCCAGCAGCTTGTTCAAGCATGCCCCGAGCAATCAGCCCCAGCATTTT.